The following is a T cell receptor (beta chain) sequence with its context. Here immunoSEQ multiplex PCR was the method, and the copy in TCRdb shows in-frame clones only, minus some. The sample lists some 400,000 clones; 90% were seen once. The record originates from a study of blood T cell repertoires in COVID-19. Study as a whole: T cells, B-cell-depleted T cells, or PBMCs provided the cDNA or gDNA that served as material.

This TCR came from a man aged 18 to 30 with active or convalescent COVID-19. Sequencing was carried out using peripheral blood.

The CDR3 loop is CASGDYSREGQYF. The CDR3 DNA reads TGTGCCAGCGGGGACTACTCAAGAGAGGGCCAGTACTTC. This chain links TRBV7-6 with TRBJ2-5, with 7 positions matching TRBD2. Germline-derived CDR1 and CDR2 are SGHVS and FNYEAQ. The V and J ends lost 8 bases and 10 bases, in that order; junction bases with no gene match: 13. CDR3 length: 13 amino acids.